Listed here are 9 T cell receptor beta chains from one sample, sequenced in a study of blood T cell repertoires in COVID-19. Method: immunoSEQ multiplex PCR; TCRdb's copy keeps in-frame clones and lacks some. In the table there are roughly 150,000 clones, 79% of which are singletons. The sample was PBMCs or T cells enriched from blood (not recorded which). Receptors originate from a woman aged 70-85 years in a cohort exposed to, infected with or recovered from COVID-19 (not recorded which).

The chain uses TRBV5-1 and TRBJ1-4; D gene ambiguous. Germline CDR1 reads SGHRS; CDR2 reads YFSETQ. The CDR3 sequence is 15 residues long. Trimming stripped 4 bases from V and 1 base from J, with 11 bases between. CDR3 nucleotides: TGCGCCAGCAGCCCTGGTGTCGGAACTAATGAAAAACTGTTTTTT. It codes for CASSPGVGTNEKLFF.

V gene TRBV6-2 or TRBV6-3 combines with J gene TRBJ2-5, with TRBD2 identical over 10 bases. Germline CDR1 is MNHEY and CDR2 is SVGEGT. V trimming: 6 bases; J trimming: 9 bases; junction bases outside the gene matches: 10. The CDR3 contains 14 residues. In DNA, the CDR3 is TGTGCCAGCAGCCTCACGCTAGCGGGGGCGGCCCAGTACTTC. Protein: CASSLTLAGAAQYF.

The chain joins TRBV11-2 to TRBJ1-1; TRBD1 aligns across 7 bases. This CDR3 has 14 residues. J lost 4 bases, V lost 2 bases, and 4 bases had no gene match. Germline CDR1 and CDR2: SGHAT and FQNNGV. The CDR3 DNA reads as TGTGCCAGCAGCTTATCCCCAGGGGGCACTGAAGCTTTCTTT. Its translation: CASSLSPGGTEAFF. The full variable domain, in which reference TRBV11-2 and TRBJ1-1 provide the parts outside the CDR3, is EAGVAQSPRYKIIEKRQSVAFWCNPISGHATLYWYQQILGQGPKLLIQFQNNGVVDDSQLPKDRFSAERLKGVDSTLKIQPAKLEDSAVYLCASSLSPGGTEAFFGQGTRLTVV.

This chain uses TRBV4-2 with TRBJ2-5; maybe TRBD1 (5 bases). V lost 2 bases to trimming and J lost 2 bases, with 15 bases between them. The germline V gene encodes CDR1 LGHNA and CDR2 YNFKEQ. The CDR3 contains 16 residues. The CDR3 nucleotides are TGTGCCAGCAGCCAAAATGCAGGGAATGTGCAAGAGACCCAGTACTTC. Translation gives CASSQNAGNVQETQYF.

As to this clone: The same CDR3 is also encoded by other DNA sequences in this sample. The rearrangement joins TRBV27 to TRBJ2-5; a possible D gene is TRBD1 (6 bases). CDR3 length equals 13 residues. V lost 5 bases and J 2 bases, leaving 9 bases between the germline ends. Germline V lookup: CDR1 MNHEY, CDR2 SMNVEV (reference sequence). This CDR3 reads CASSPGQQETQYF. The CDR3 coding sequence is TGTGCCAGCAGTCCGGGACAACAAGAGACCCAGTACTTC.

The V and J genes are TRBV11-2 and TRBJ2-7; TRBD2 agrees at 10 bases. J lost 10 bases, V lost 3 bases, and 12 bases had no gene match. Looked up from germline, CDR1 is SGHAT and CDR2 is FQNNGV. The CDR3 contains 15 residues. The CDR3 DNA is TGTGCCAGCAGCTTTCACACTAGCGGGAAAACCCCCCAGTACTTC. Amino acids: CASSFHTSGKTPQYF. Using reference TRBV11-2 and TRBJ2-7 for the parts outside the CDR3, the full variable domain is EAGVAQSPRYKIIEKRQSVAFWCNPISGHATLYWYQQILGQGPKLLIQFQNNGVVDDSQLPKDRFSAERLKGVDSTLKIQPAKLEDSAVYLCASSFHTSGKTPQYFGPGTRLTVT.

V and J are TRBV3-1 (or the pseudogene TRBV3-2) and TRBJ2-2, with D maybe TRBD2 (6 bases). This CDR3 region has 17 residues. The germline CDR1 and CDR2 sequences are LGHDT and YNNKEL (reference sequence). The V end lost 3 bases, the J end lost 5 bases, and 19 bases lay between the germline ends. CDR3: CASSHRGRHGGTGELFF. Written as DNA, the CDR3 is TGTGCCAGCAGCCATCGCGGACGACACGGAGGGACCGGGGAGCTGTTTTTT.

The chain employs TRBV27 and TRBJ2-1; tentative D call: TRBD1 (5 bases). The CDR3 covers 16 residues. Trimming pared 5 bases from V and 0 bases from J, leaving 14 bases between. From germline, CDR1 is MNHEY and CDR2 SMNVEV (reference sequence). CDR3 in amino acids: CASSILGAASYNEQFF. The CDR3 nucleotides are TGTGCCAGCAGTATCTTAGGGGCGGCCTCCTACAATGAGCAGTTCTTC.

The chain is built from TRBV5-1 and TRBJ2-5, with D possibly being TRBD1 (5 bases). Trimming pared 7 bases from V and 1 base from J, leaving 8 bases between. CDR1 is SGHRS and CDR2 is YFSETQ in the germline V gene. The CDR3 length is 12 residues. The CDR3 DNA reads TGCGCCAGCTCCGACAGCCAAGAGACCCAGTACTTC. Amino acids: CASSDSQETQYF.